The entry below describes one T cell receptor beta chain. Its target is not known. Data came from immunoSEQ multiplex PCR; TCRdb stores just in-frame clones and leaves some out. The sample consists of under 200,000 clones, 90% of them appearing once. This sample was included in a study of T cell responses to AZD1222 COVID-19 vaccine. The overall study: Second-dose groups at about 4 or about 12 weeks were pooled. General study findings and limits: White British donors predominated, females outnumbered males, and clonal diversity was possibly underestimated. Across the whole spike, CD4 TCRs peaked at regions 160-218 and 743-854.

Germline CDR1 reads PRHDT; CDR2 reads FYEKMQ (reference sequence). CDR3 size: 11 residues. J was trimmed by 14 bases and V by 2 bases; bases with no gene match: 5. The sample consisted of peripheral blood, taken on day 0 of AZD1222 vaccination. The rearrangement uses TRBV13 and TRBJ1-2, with 7 bases fitting TRBD1. This clonotype originated in an adult in good health. In DNA form, the CDR3 reads TGTGCCAGCAGCTTACGAGGGGGCGATACCTTC. Its protein is CASSLRGGDTF.